This TCR beta chain originates from a study of OX40 agonist ivuxolimab in advanced cancers. Repertoires were generated with immunoSEQ multiplex PCR, while TCRdb's copy carries only in-frame clones and drops some. Of approximately 32,000 clones listed, over 85% were seen once; the top ten hold about 9%. General study points: At 0.1 to 3.0 mg/kg, clonal expansion of CD4+ and CD8+ blood T cells had occurred by week 6.

On this clone: Its antigen is still unknown.

The CDR3 consists of 13 residues. Trimming removed 1 base at V and 7 bases at J, with 5 bases between. Germline V lookup: CDR1 SGHTA, CDR2 FQGTGA. The chain is built from TRBV7-3 and TRBJ1-6, with D unresolved. Sequences were derived from CD4+ or CD8+ T cells sorted from blood, sampled in a trial of the OX40 agonist ivuxolimab. This receptor was taken from an adult with an advanced solid tumor such as melanoma, head and neck, liver or kidney cancer. DNA for the CDR3: TGTGCCAGCAGCTTAATGGAGAATTCACCCCTCCACTTT. Protein sequence: CASSLMENSPLHF.